These T cell receptor beta chains were read from a single sample in a study of T cell responses to AZD1222 COVID-19 vaccine. Only in-frame clones appear in the TCRdb table, and some are missing; sequencing was by immunoSEQ multiplex PCR. The sample lists approximately 100,000 clones, about 83% occurring once. This specimen was peripheral blood, taken on day 0 of AZD1222 vaccination. All receptors come from an adult in good health. Both conserved end residues are part of each CDR3.

>TRBV6-5|TRBJ1-3
CASSYSRSSSGNTIYF
>TRBV3-1/TRBV3-2|TRBJ2-3
CASSQAKGVLGDTQYF
>TRBV5-8|TRBJ2-7
CASSSGIGDPRGHYEQYF
>TRBV3-1/TRBV3-2|TRBJ2-5
CASSQAETGAAQYF
>TRBV28|TRBJ1-3
CASSFFLSSGNTIYF
>TRBV18|TRBJ1-1
CASSLGLSITEAFF
>TRBV9|TRBJ2-7
CASSVSPQGTGLNYEQYF
>TRBV9|TRBJ2-4
CASSPGVAGDLTKNIQYF
>TRBV2|TRBJ2-5
CASSDLSRAPKTQYF
>TRBV7-8|TRBJ2-7
CASSPRTSGRVEQYF
>TRBV11-2|TRBJ2-5
CASSLGGTGRFRGTQYF
>TRBV7-9|TRBJ2-5
CASSPDGGRGETQYF
>TRBV18|TRBJ2-5
CASSLGFQETQYF
>TRBV28|TRBJ2-2
CASSSRELAGELFF
>TRBV7-8|TRBJ2-1
CASSSRGLGNYNEQFF
>TRBV5-1|TRBJ2-3
CASSLERGPSTDTQYF
>TRBV14|TRBJ1-2
CASSQEHGFNYGYTF